The 7 T cell receptor beta chains below come from one sample, sequenced in a study of blood T cell repertoires in COVID-19. Generated by immunoSEQ multiplex PCR, the TCRdb table keeps only in-frame clones and is missing some. The sample consists of 150,000 to 160,000 clones, roughly nine tenths of them appearing once. The sequencing sample was made of peripheral blood. All receptors come from a man aged 50-60 years with acute or convalescent COVID-19.

The V call is TRBV9, the J call TRBJ2-2; 9 nucleotides match TRBD2. Germline CDR1 and CDR2: SGDLS and YYNGEE. Trimming took 4 bases from V and 4 from J; bases not matched to a gene: 8. This CDR3 comprises 16 residues. The DNA of the CDR3 is TGTGCCAGCAGCCTGCTAGCGGGATACGGCACCGGGGAGCTGTTTTTT. This gives the protein CASSLLAGYGTGELFF.

The rearrangement joins TRBV15 to TRBJ1-1; D gene unclear. CDR3 size: 12 residues. The V end was cut by 3 bases, the J end by 1 base, with 3 bases between. The germline CDR1 and CDR2 sequences are LNHNV and YYDKDF (reference sequence). CDR3 DNA sequence: TGTGCCACCAGCAGTAAGAACACTGAAGCTTTCTTT. Translation: CATSSKNTEAFF.

V gene TRBV27 combines with J gene TRBJ1-6; maybe TRBD1 (5 bases). This CDR3 region has 17 residues. Trimming took 2 bases from V and 7 from J, leaving 18 bases between them. From germline, CDR1 is MNHEY and CDR2 SMNVEV (reference sequence). The CDR3: CASSLNWQGTKNSPLHF. The DNA of the CDR3 is TGTGCCAGCAGTTTAAATTGGCAGGGCACGAAGAATTCACCCCTCCACTTT.

V and J are TRBV27 and TRBJ1-1; 8 bases fit TRBD1. The CDR3 length is 15 residues. V lost 8 bases, J lost 1 base, and 9 bases stayed unmatched. Germline V gene data show CDR1 as MNHEY and CDR2 as SMNVEV (reference sequence). Written as DNA, the CDR3 is TGTGCCAGCCTAGGTCCCGGGACAGGGAACACTGAAGCTTTCTTT. Translating gives CASLGPGTGNTEAFF.

V gene TRBV4-1 combines with J gene TRBJ1-2; 8 bases match TRBD1. V dropped 3 bases and J dropped 4; count of bases not matched to a gene: 4. There are 14 residues in the CDR3. Germline V gene sequence: CDR1 MGHRA, CDR2 YSYEKL. The CDR3 DNA reads as TGCGCCAGCAGCCAGGGACAGGCTAGCTATGGCTACACCTTC. It yields the protein CASSQGQASYGYTF.

The chain is built from TRBV7-8 and TRBJ2-1; D is possibly TRBD1 (6 bases). V lost 3 bases and J 0 bases, leaving 9 bases between the germline ends. Per germline, CDR1 SGHVS and CDR2 FQNEAQ. This CDR3 is 15 amino acids long. As DNA, the CDR3 is TGTGCCAGCAGCTTCGGACAGAGCTCCTACAATGAGCAGTTCTTC. Protein sequence: CASSFGQSSYNEQFF.

The chain is built from TRBV3-1 (or the pseudogene TRBV3-2) and TRBJ2-1; 9 positions agree with TRBD2. Losses at the gene ends were 4 bases for V and 12 bases for J; bases not matched to a gene: 13. This CDR3 contains 15 residues. The germline gives CDR1 LGHDT, CDR2 YNNKEL (reference sequence). The chain's CDR3 is CASSLQREARARQFF. CDR3 in DNA: TGTGCCAGCAGCCTTCAGCGGGAGGCACGCGCGAGGCAGTTCTTC.